The 29 T cell receptor beta chains listed next were all sequenced from one sample in a study of control samples from healthy donors and cancer patients. Using immunoSEQ multiplex PCR, the repertoire was profiled, and TCRdb retains in-frame clones only, with some absent. This sample carries some 130,000 clones, 88% of them seen once, and the ten largest clones take roughly 8.7%. Source material: blood. These receptors all stem from a woman aged 25 to 39 in good health.

The sample holds one count of this clone. The chain has TRBV20-1 and TRBJ2-3, with D unresolved. Germline V CDR1 and CDR2: DFQATT, SNEGSKA (reference sequence). V lost 7 bases and J 3 bases, leaving 8 bases between the germline ends. The CDR3 is 11 residues long. As DNA, the CDR3 is TGCAGTGGTAGGGAAACAGATACGCAGTATTTT. Translation gives CSGRETDTQYF.

The chain carries TRBV7-2 and TRBJ1-5; 7 bases are a match to TRBD1. V dropped 5 bases and J dropped 6; count of bases not matched to a gene: 10. The CDR3 contains 15 residues. Per the germline V gene, CDR1 is SGHTA and CDR2 is FQGNSA. Here the CDR3 DNA reads TGTGCCAGCAGCCTTGACAGGGCCATACTTCAGCCCCAGCATTTT. As protein: CASSLDRAILQPQHF.

The chain links TRBV7-2 to TRBJ1-3; D perhaps matches TRBD1 (5 bases). V was pared by 5 bases and J by 0 bases, with 17 bases between. CDR1 SGHTA and CDR2 FQGNSA come from the germline V gene. CDR3 length: 17 residues. CDR3: CASSPMRGGSSGNTIYF. In DNA form, the CDR3 reads TGTGCCAGCAGCCCGATGCGGGGCGGGAGCTCTGGAAACACCATATATTTT.

V is TRBV7-2 and J is TRBJ1-3, with no clear D. The germline CDR1 and CDR2 sequences are SGHTA and FQGNSA. This CDR3 contains 14 residues. Trimming took 5 bases from V and 1 from J, leaving 9 bases between them. The CDR3 is CASSTVFSGNTIYF. For the CDR3, the DNA is TGTGCCAGCAGCACCGTTTTTTCTGGAAACACCATATATTTT.

The chain is built from TRBV2 and TRBJ1-5; D unresolved. Deletions cut 5 bases from V and 7 bases from J, with 12 bases between. The germline gives CDR1 SNHLY, CDR2 FYNNEI. The CDR3 contains 13 residues. The CDR3 loop reads CASSSFPGQPQHF. CDR3 DNA sequence: TGTGCCAGCAGTAGTTTTCCCGGACAGCCCCAGCATTTT.

The chain recombines TRBV5-1 with TRBJ2-1; TRBD2 agrees at 13 bases. Trimming removed 4 bases from V and 3 bases from J; junction bases left unmatched: 4. CDR3 size: 16 residues. CDR1 is SGHRS, CDR2 YFSETQ, per germline. The DNA for the CDR3 is TGCGCCAGCAGCCCGGGACTAGCGGGACTCTACAATGAGCAGTTCTTC. Residues: CASSPGLAGLYNEQFF.

This clone showed up just a few times. V usage is TRBV5-8 and J usage is TRBJ1-5, with 11 bases identical to TRBD1. The CDR3 loop spans 15 amino acids. From germline, CDR1 is SGHTS and CDR2 YDEGEE. V dropped 8 bases and J dropped 5; count of bases not matched to a gene: 9. CDR3 in DNA: TGTGCCAGTGACTCAAGGGGACAGGGGGATCAGCCCCAGCATTTT. This codes for CASDSRGQGDQPQHF. The full variable domain, rest sourced from reference TRBV5-8 and TRBJ1-5, is EAGVTQSPTHLIKTRGQQATLRCSPISGHTSVYWYQQALGLGLQFLLWYDEGEERNRGNFPPRFSGRQFPNYSSELNVNALELEDSALYLCASDSRGQGDQPQHFGDGTRLSIL.

The chain is built from TRBV5-4 and TRBJ2-2; the D gene is possibly TRBD1 (5 bases). Trimming removed 0 bases from V and 4 bases from J, with 13 bases in between. Per the germline V gene, CDR1 is SGHNT and CDR2 is YYREEE (reference sequence). The CDR3 is 16 residues long. This CDR3 is CASSLGQNPSTGELFF. Written as DNA, the CDR3 is TGTGCCAGCAGCTTGGGACAGAATCCCTCCACCGGGGAGCTGTTTTTT.

In the case of this clone: This same CDR3 is encoded by further DNA sequences in the sample. The chain is built from TRBV9 and TRBJ2-7; 8 bases line up with TRBD1. Trimming cost V 4 bases and J 4 bases; bases outside gene matches: 7. From germline, CDR1 is SGDLS and CDR2 YYNGEE. The length of the CDR3 is 14 residues. The chain's CDR3 is CASSSGQGGYEQYF. In DNA, the CDR3 is TGTGCCAGCAGCTCCGGACAGGGTGGTTACGAGCAGTACTTC.

The chain carries TRBV5-5 and TRBJ2-1; 9 bases map to TRBD2. Germline V lookup: CDR1 SGHKS, CDR2 YYEKEE (reference sequence). CDR3 length: 15 residues. V was pared by 3 bases and J by 6 bases, with 7 bases of the junction left unmatched. The CDR3, as DNA: TGTGCCAGCAGCTCTAGCGGGACAAATGGCAATGAGCAGTTCTTC. This codes for CASSSSGTNGNEQFF.

This clone was counted between two and nine times. The rearrangement links TRBV29-1 to TRBJ2-2; D uncertain. The CDR3 is made up of 12 amino acids. The V end was cut by 0 bases, the J end by 6 bases, with 5 bases between. In germline, CDR1 is SQVTM, CDR2 ANQGSEA. The CDR3 nucleotides read TGCAGCGTTGAAGAGGGCTCCGGGGAGCTGTTTTTT. Translated, it gives CSVEEGSGELFF.

The CDR3 is CASSHGGRLEKLFF. CDR3 DNA sequence: TGTGCCAGTAGCCATGGGGGGAGGCTGGAAAAACTGTTTTTT. The chain links TRBV19 to TRBJ1-4, with a tentative D call TRBD1 (5 bases). Looked up from germline, CDR1 is LNHDA and CDR2 is SQIVND (reference sequence). V was cut by 6 bases and J by 8 bases, with 16 bases left in between. The CDR3 totals 14 residues.

This chain connects TRBV15 to TRBJ1-2, with a weak D call TRBD1 (5 bases). The V and J ends lost 3 bases and 4 bases respectively, with 18 bases between them. The CDR3 totals 16 residues. Per germline, CDR1 LNHNV and CDR2 YYDKDF (reference sequence). As DNA, the CDR3 is TGTGCCACCAGCAGTTCAGAAGGCAGGGCCGTCTATGGCTACACCTTC. Encoded protein: CATSSSEGRAVYGYTF.

The V and J genes are TRBV5-8 and TRBJ2-3, with D possibly being TRBD2 (7 bases). The CDR3 is 17 amino acids. Germline V gene sequence: CDR1 SGHTS, CDR2 YDEGEE. Trimming cost V 0 bases and J 1 base, with 15 bases left between them. CDR3 region: CASSLVGGRGGTDTQYF. The CDR3 DNA follows: TGTGCCAGCAGCTTGGTCGGGGGGCGCGGTGGCACAGATACGCAGTATTTT.

The V gene is TRBV5-1, the J gene TRBJ2-5, with 10 bases aligning to TRBD1. Germline CDR1 is SGHRS and CDR2 is YFSETQ. The CDR3 is made up of 16 amino acids. The V and J ends lost 0 bases and 4 bases, in that order; junction bases with no gene match: 6. CDR3 protein: CASSLAPDRGGETQYF. CDR3 DNA sequence: TGCGCCAGCAGCTTGGCCCCGGACAGGGGGGGAGAGACCCAGTACTTC.

The J gene is TRBJ2-1, the V gene TRBV3-1 (or the pseudogene TRBV3-2); 12 bases fit TRBD2. Looked up from germline, CDR1 is LGHDT and CDR2 is YNNKEL (reference sequence). The CDR3 spans 14 residues. V shed 0 bases and J 15 bases; nucleotides not matched to a gene: 6. The chain's CDR3 is CASSQDGTSGLLFF. The CDR3 bases are TGTGCCAGCAGCCAAGACGGGACTAGCGGGCTTCTGTTCTTC.

This clone was found once. The J gene is TRBJ2-7, the V gene TRBV25-1, with a tentative D call TRBD2 (7 bases). The CDR3 is made up of 10 amino acids. Germline values: CDR1 MGHDK, CDR2 SYGVNS. The V and J ends lost 8 bases and 8 bases respectively, with 10 bases between them. DNA for the CDR3: TGTGCCAGCCGGGGGGCCCAGCAGTACTTC. Translating it yields CASRGAQQYF.

The CDR3 here is CASSTHRGLGNTIYF. In DNA, the CDR3 is TGTGCCAGCAGTACCCACAGGGGGCTGGGAAACACCATATATTTT. This chain connects TRBV28 to TRBJ1-3; 9 nucleotides align to TRBD1. This CDR3 spans 15 amino acids. The V gene's germline CDR1 is MDHEN and CDR2 SYDVKM. The V gene end was trimmed by 5 bases and the J gene end by 4 bases; junction bases not matched to a gene: 6.

The chain recombines TRBV5-4 with TRBJ2-4; 11 bases match TRBD1. V lost 1 base to trimming and J lost 12 bases; unmatched junction nucleotides: 6. CDR3 size: 14 residues. Germline values: CDR1 SGHNT, CDR2 YYREEE (reference sequence). The chain's CDR3 is CASSLTRDRGTQYF. The CDR3 nucleotides read TGTGCCAGCAGCTTGACCCGGGACAGGGGGACTCAGTACTTC.

CDR3 DNA: TGTGCCAGCAGTGATAGCTGGCAGCCCCAGCATTTT. This sequence encodes CASSDSWQPQHF. The rearrangement uses TRBV6-1 and TRBJ1-5; no firm D call. Between the trimmed V and J ends, which lost 3 bases and 7 bases, there was a span of 7 bases. Germline assignment: CDR1 MNHNS and CDR2 SASEGT. There are 12 residues in the CDR3.

V gene TRBV15 combines with J gene TRBJ1-2; D not certain. The CDR3 is 14 residues long. With 0 bases removed from V and 3 bases from J, the gap between germline ends came to 8 bases. Germline CDR1 and CDR2: LNHNV and YYDKDF (reference sequence). The CDR3 DNA is TGTGCCACCAGCAGAGATAGGACTGACTATGGCTACACCTTC. Translating it yields CATSRDRTDYGYTF.

This chain uses TRBV30 with TRBJ2-3; no clear D gene. Trimming stripped 0 bases from V and 9 bases from J, with 13 bases between. Germline V gives CDR1 GTSNPN, CDR2 SVGIG (reference sequence). The CDR3 consists of 13 residues. The CDR3 region has the DNA TGTGCCTGGAGTGTACAAGGCAGCCCGACGCAGTATTTT. Amino acids: CAWSVQGSPTQYF.

The chain couples TRBV6-6 to TRBJ1-1, with 8 positions matching TRBD1. Germline V CDR1 and CDR2: MNHNY, SVGAGI (reference sequence). This CDR3 contains 14 residues. V shed 5 bases and J 4 bases; nucleotides not matched to a gene: 6. The CDR3 loop is CASSQTGVGTEAFF. The CDR3 DNA follows: TGTGCCAGCAGTCAGACAGGGGTTGGCACTGAAGCTTTCTTT.

The V gene is TRBV5-5, the J gene TRBJ2-5, with D possibly matching TRBD2 (5 bases). Germline V gives CDR1 SGHKS, CDR2 YYEKEE (reference sequence). CDR3 size: 13 residues. Deletions cut 2 bases from V and 2 bases from J, with 7 bases between. CDR3 protein: CASSFGLQETQYF. DNA for the CDR3: TGTGCCAGCAGCTTCGGACTTCAAGAGACCCAGTACTTC.

This chain links TRBV11-3 with TRBJ2-2; 12 bases align to TRBD2. V lost 2 bases, J lost 5 bases, and 0 bases stayed unmatched. Germline lookup yields CDR1 SGHNT and CDR2 YENEEA. This CDR3 is 15 amino acids long. Written as DNA, the CDR3 is TGTGCCAGCAGCTTACTAGCGGGAGGGACCGGGGAGCTGTTTTTT. Protein sequence: CASSLLAGGTGELFF. Looking up the rest from reference TRBV11-3 and TRBJ2-2 gives the full variable domain: EAGVVQSPRYKIIEKKQPVAFWCNPISGHNTLYWYLQNLGQGPELLIRYENEEAVDDSQLPKDRFSAERLKGVDSTLKIQPAELGDSAVYLCASSLLAGGTGELFFGEGSRLTVL.

The chain has TRBV9 and TRBJ2-3, with D perhaps matching TRBD2 (7 bases). Trimming shortened V by 0 bases and J by 3 bases, and 11 bases separated the two germline ends. The CDR3 is 15 amino acids. Germline CDR1 is SGDLS and CDR2 is YYNGEE. The CDR3 DNA reads as TGTGCCAGCAGCGTAGGCGGGGGCCAAACAGATACGCAGTATTTT. This codes for CASSVGGGQTDTQYF.

This chain connects TRBV5-1 to TRBJ2-1; D unclear. Deletions cut 0 bases from V and 2 bases from J, with 9 bases between. The CDR3 runs to 15 residues. Germline values: CDR1 SGHRS, CDR2 YFSETQ. The CDR3: CASSLGAETYNEQFF. The CDR3 DNA reads as TGCGCCAGCAGCTTGGGGGCAGAAACCTACAATGAGCAGTTCTTC.

The chain carries TRBV15 and TRBJ2-1; possible D gene TRBD1, 6 bases. There are 14 residues in the CDR3. Germline assignment: CDR1 LNHNV and CDR2 YYDKDF (reference sequence). The germline V and J ends were trimmed by 4 bases and 4 bases, with 11 bases remaining between them. The chain's CDR3 is CATSTLQGYNEQFF. CDR3 in DNA: TGTGCCACCAGCACGCTACAGGGATACAATGAGCAGTTCTTC.

This chain uses TRBV5-1 with TRBJ1-6, with D tentatively TRBD1 (5 bases). V was clipped by 1 base and J by 8 bases, with 13 bases between them. The germline gives CDR1 SGHRS, CDR2 YFSETQ. This CDR3 spans 15 amino acids. The CDR3: CASSLSGGFHSPLHF. CDR3 DNA: TGCGCCAGCAGCTTGAGCGGGGGGTTTCATTCACCCCTCCACTTT.